This T cell receptor beta chain is from a study of blood T cell repertoires in COVID-19. Looking at the study overall: PBMCs, B-cell-depleted T cells, or T cells were the source of the cDNA or gDNA that made up the material.

This CDR3 contains 14 residues. V was clipped by 0 bases and J by 3 bases; unmatched bases: 1. Germline V gene lookup returns CDR1 SGHVS and CDR2 FNYEAQ. Sequenced by immunoSEQ multiplex PCR; TCRdb stores in-frame clones only, minus some. The repertoire holds 200,000 to 250,000 clones, with approximately 90% as singletons. Residents of 24 US areas, aged roughly 18 to 89 years, made up the participants. The V and J genes are TRBV7-6 and TRBJ2-7; TRBD1 matches 8 bases. Sequencing was carried out using PBMCs or T cells enriched from blood (not recorded which). The receptor was isolated from a man younger than 30 with acute COVID-19. In DNA form, the CDR3 reads TGTGCCAGCAGCTTAGCTGGACAGGGCTACGAGCAGTACTTC. This gives the protein CASSLAGQGYEQYF.